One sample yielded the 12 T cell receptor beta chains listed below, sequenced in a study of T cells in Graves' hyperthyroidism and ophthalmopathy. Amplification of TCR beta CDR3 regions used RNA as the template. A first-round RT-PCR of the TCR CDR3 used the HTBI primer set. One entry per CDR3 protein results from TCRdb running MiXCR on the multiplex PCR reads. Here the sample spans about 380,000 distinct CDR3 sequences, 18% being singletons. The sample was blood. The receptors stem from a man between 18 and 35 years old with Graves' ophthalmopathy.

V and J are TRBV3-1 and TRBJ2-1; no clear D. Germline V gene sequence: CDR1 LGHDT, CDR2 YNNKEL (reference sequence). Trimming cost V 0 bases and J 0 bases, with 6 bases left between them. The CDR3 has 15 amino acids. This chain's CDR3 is CASSQDPSSYNEQFF. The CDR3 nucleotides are TGTGCCAGCAGCCAAGATCCGAGCTCCTACAATGAGCAGTTCTTC.

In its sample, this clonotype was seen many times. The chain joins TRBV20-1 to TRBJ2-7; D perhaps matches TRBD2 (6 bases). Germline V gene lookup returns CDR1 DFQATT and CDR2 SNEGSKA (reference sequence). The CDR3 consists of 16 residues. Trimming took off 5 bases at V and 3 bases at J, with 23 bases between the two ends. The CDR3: CSAGGRFKPGSYEQYF. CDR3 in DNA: TGCAGTGCTGGGGGGAGGTTCAAGCCCGGAAGCTACGAGCAGTACTTC.

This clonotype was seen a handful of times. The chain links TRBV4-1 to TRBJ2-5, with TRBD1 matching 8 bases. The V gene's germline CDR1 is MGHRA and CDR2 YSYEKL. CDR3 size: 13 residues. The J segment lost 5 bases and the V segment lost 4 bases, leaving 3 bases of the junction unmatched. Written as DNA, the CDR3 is TGCGCCAGCAGCCCGGACAGGGCGGAGACCCAGTACTTC. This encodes CASSPDRAETQYF.

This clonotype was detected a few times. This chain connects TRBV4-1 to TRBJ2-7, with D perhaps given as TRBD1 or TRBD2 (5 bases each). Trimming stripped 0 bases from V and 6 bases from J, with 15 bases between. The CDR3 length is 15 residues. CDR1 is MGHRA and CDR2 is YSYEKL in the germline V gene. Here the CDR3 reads CASSQDLAVGVEQYF. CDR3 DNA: TGCGCCAGCAGCCAAGATTTAGCCGTGGGGGTCGAGCAGTACTTC.

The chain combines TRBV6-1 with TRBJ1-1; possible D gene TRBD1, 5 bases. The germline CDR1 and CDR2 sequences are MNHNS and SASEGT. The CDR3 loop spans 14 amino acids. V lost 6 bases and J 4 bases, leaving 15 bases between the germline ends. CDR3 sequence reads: CASSGVGGFTEAFF. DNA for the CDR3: TGTGCCAGCAGCGGGGTGGGGGGTTTCACTGAAGCTTTCTTT.

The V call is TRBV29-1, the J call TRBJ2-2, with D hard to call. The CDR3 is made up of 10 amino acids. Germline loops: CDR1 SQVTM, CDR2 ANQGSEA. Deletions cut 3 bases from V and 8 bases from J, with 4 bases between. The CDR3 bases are TGCAGCGTTGATTCGGGGGAGCTGTTTTTT. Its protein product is CSVDSGELFF.

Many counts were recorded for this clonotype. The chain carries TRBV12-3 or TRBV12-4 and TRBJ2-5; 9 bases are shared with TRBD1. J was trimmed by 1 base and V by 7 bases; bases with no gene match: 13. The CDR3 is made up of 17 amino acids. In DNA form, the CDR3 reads TGTGCCAGCACAACTACGACAGGGGGGTGGGTCCAAGAGACCCAGTACTTC. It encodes CASTTTTGGWVQETQYF.

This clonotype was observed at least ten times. CDR3 DNA: TGTGCCAGCAGTGTACAGGGGGTAGCTGAAGCTTTCTTT. Protein: CASSVQGVAEAFF. This chain joins TRBV6-2 or TRBV6-3 and TRBJ1-1; 8 bases are shared with TRBD1. CDR1 is MNHEY and CDR2 is SVGEGT in the germline V gene. Trimming cost V 5 bases and J 6 bases; bases outside gene matches: 5. The CDR3 has 13 amino acids.

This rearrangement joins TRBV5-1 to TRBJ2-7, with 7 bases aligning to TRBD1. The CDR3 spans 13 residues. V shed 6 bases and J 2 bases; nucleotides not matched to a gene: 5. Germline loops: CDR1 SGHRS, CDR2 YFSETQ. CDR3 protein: CASNHGQAYEQYF. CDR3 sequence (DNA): TGCGCCAGCAACCACGGACAGGCCTACGAGCAGTACTTC.

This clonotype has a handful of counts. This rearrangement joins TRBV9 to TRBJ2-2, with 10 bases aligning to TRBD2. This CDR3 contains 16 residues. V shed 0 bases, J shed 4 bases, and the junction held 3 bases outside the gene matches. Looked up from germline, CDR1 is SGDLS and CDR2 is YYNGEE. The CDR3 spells CASSVALAGTTGELFF. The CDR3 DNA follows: TGTGCCAGCAGCGTAGCACTAGCGGGGACCACCGGGGAGCTGTTTTTT.

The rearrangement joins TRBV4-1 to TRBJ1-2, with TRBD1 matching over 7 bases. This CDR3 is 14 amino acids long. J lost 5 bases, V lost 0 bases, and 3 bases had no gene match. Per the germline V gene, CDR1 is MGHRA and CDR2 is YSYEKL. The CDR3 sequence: CASSQETGSYGYTF. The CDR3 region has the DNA TGCGCCAGCAGCCAAGAGACAGGGAGTTATGGCTACACCTTC.

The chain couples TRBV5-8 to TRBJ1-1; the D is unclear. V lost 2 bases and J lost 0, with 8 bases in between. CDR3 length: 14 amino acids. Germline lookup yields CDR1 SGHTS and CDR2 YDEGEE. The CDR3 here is CASSFRMVNTEAFF. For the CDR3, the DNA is TGTGCCAGCAGCTTCCGGATGGTGAACACTGAAGCTTTCTTT.